This T cell receptor (beta chain) was recovered during a study of CD8 T cells in ankylosing spondylitis. V shed 5 bases, J shed 6 bases, and the junction held 23 bases outside the gene matches. The CDR3 spans 19 residues. Study results and caveats: Within peripheral blood, clones linked to disease were CD8+ and relatively rare. Characteristic, it appeared, of ankylosing spondylitis blood was a TCR beta motif of eight or nine highly homologous variants. Earlier authors reported some of these motif variants in reactive arthritis synovial fluid and blood. Enrichment of disease-linked clones was reportedly significant in matched ankylosing spondylitis synovial fluid.

Points on this clonotype: Its antigen is unidentified.

Generation of TCR beta libraries employed quantitative 5'-RACE incorporating molecular barcodes. TCRdb called the 5' RACE reads again in MiXCR, with one record for every CDR3 protein. The sample carries 700,000 or so distinct CDR3 sequences, around a fifth recorded once. The sequence was collected from a male donor with ankylosing spondylitis. Sequenced: blood, either unsorted or a sorted T cell fraction (not recorded which). The rearrangement links TRBV12-3 or TRBV12-4 to TRBJ2-7, with 9 bases fitting TRBD1. The CDR3 loop reads CASSLLTGTGLWAGAEQYF. CDR3 nucleotide sequence: TGTGCCAGCAGTCTTTTAACCGGGACAGGGCTCTGGGCTGGAGCCGAGCAGTACTTC.